This TCR beta chain was retrieved from a study of cytomegalovirus exposure and HLA in healthy donors. Overall study: Later, an analysis reported that the 130 or so validation repertoires had used the same platform as the 500 to 750 first-cohort repertoires. Study-wide results and caveats: TCR beta chains numbering more than 150 were designated cytomegalovirus-associated. Most observed TCR sequences were rare, whereas some public TCRs were detected in many donors. Among the CMV-associated chains, a few were confirmed in vitro as specific for CMV antigens.

Profiled with immunoSEQ multiplex PCR; TCRdb holds only in-frame clones, not every one. The repertoire consists of some 68,000 clones, with around 97% occurring once and the leading ten covering around 2.5%. Concerning this clone: Its antigen is not known.

V lost 0 bases and J 5 bases, leaving 16 bases between the germline ends. Per germline, CDR1 LNHDA and CDR2 SQIVND (reference sequence). CDR3 length: 16 residues. The clonotype comes from a man between 18 and 29 years old in good health and CMV-seronegative. Sequencing was performed on PBMCs. The chain joins TRBV19 to TRBJ1-1; D ambiguous. The CDR3 DNA follows: TGTGCCAGTAGTATAGATCAGAGAGGGTGGAGGACTGAAGCTTTCTTT. Its translation is CASSIDQRGWRTEAFF.